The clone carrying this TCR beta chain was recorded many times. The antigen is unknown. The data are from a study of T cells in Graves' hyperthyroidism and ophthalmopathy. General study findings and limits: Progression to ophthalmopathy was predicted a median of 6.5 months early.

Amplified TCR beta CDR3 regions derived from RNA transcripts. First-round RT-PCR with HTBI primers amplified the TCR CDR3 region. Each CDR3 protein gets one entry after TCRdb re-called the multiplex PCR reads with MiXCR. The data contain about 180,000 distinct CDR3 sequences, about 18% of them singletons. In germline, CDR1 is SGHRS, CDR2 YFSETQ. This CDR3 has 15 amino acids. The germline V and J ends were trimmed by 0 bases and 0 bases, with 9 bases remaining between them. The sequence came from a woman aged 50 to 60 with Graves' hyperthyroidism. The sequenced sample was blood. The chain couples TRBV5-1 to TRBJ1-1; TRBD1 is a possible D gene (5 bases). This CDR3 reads CASSLVSGMNTEAFF. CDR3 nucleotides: TGCGCCAGCAGCTTGGTATCAGGGATGAACACTGAAGCTTTCTTT.